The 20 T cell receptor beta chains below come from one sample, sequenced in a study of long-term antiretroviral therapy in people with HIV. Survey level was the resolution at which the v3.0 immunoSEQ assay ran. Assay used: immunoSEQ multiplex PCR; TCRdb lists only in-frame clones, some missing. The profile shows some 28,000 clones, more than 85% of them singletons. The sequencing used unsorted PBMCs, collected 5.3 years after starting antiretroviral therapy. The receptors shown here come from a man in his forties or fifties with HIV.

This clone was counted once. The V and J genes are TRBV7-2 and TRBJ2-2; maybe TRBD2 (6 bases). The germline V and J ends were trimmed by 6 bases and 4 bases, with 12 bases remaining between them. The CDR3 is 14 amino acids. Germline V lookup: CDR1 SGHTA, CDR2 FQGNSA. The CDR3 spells CASRVASATGELFF. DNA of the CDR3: TGTGCCAGCAGGGTGGCTAGCGCCACCGGGGAGCTGTTTTTT.

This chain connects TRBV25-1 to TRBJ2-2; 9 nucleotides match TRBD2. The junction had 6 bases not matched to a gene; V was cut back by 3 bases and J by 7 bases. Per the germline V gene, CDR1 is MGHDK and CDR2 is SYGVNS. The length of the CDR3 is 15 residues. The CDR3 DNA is TGTGCCAGCAGTGAGAGGACTAGCGTGGACGGGGAGCTGTTTTTT. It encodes CASSERTSVDGELFF.

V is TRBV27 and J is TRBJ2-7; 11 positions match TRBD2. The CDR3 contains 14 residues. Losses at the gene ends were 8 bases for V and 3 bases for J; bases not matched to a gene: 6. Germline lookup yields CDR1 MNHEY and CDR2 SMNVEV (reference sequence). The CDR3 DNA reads TGTGCCAGCGCACTAGCGGGGGCCCGCTACGAGCAGTACTTC. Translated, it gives CASALAGARYEQYF.

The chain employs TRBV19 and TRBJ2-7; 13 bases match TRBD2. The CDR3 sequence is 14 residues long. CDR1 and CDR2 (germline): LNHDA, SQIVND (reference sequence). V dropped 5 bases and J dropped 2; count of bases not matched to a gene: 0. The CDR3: CASSGTSGAYEQYF. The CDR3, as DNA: TGTGCCAGTAGTGGGACTAGCGGGGCCTACGAGCAGTACTTC.

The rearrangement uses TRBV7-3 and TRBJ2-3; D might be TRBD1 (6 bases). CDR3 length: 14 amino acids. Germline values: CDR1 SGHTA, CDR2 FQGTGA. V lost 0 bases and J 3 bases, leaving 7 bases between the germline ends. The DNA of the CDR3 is TGTGCCAGCAGCTTAACTAGGGGGACAGATACGCAGTATTTT. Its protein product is CASSLTRGTDTQYF.

CDR3 amino acids: CASSEPGLAFEQYF. In DNA form, the CDR3 reads TGTGCCAGCAGTGAACCGGGACTAGCTTTCGAGCAGTACTTC. This chain uses TRBV28 with TRBJ2-7; 9 bases map to TRBD2. The CDR3 runs to 14 residues. From germline, CDR1 is MDHEN and CDR2 SYDVKM. The V gene end was trimmed by 5 bases and the J gene end by 6 bases; junction bases not matched to a gene: 8.

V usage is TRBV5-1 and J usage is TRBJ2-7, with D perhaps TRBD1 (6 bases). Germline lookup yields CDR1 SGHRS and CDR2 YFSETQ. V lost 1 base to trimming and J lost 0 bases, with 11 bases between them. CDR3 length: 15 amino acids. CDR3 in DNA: TGCGCCAGCAGCTTGACAGGGACCAGCTCCTACGAGCAGTACTTC. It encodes CASSLTGTSSYEQYF. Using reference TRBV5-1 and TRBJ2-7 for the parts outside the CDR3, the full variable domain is KAGVTQTPRYLIKTRGQQVTLSCSPISGHRSVSWYQQTPGQGLQFLFEYFSETQRNKGNFPGRFSGRQFSNSRSEMNVSTLELGDSALYLCASSLTGTSSYEQYFGPGTRLTVT.

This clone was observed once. CDR3: CASSSLRGTEAFF. CDR3 DNA sequence: TGTGCCAGTAGCAGCCTCAGGGGAACTGAAGCTTTCTTT. J is TRBJ1-1 and V is TRBV19; weak D call: TRBD1 (6 bases). Germline V gives CDR1 LNHDA, CDR2 SQIVND (reference sequence). Deletions cut 6 bases from V and 5 bases from J, with 13 bases between. The CDR3 covers 13 residues.

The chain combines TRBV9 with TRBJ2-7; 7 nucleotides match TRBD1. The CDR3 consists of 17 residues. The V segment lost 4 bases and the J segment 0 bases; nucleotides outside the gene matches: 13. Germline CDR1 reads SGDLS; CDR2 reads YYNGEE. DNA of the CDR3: TGTGCCAGCAGCACAGATCCCAGACAGGGAAACTCCTACGAGCAGTACTTC. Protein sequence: CASSTDPRQGNSYEQYF.

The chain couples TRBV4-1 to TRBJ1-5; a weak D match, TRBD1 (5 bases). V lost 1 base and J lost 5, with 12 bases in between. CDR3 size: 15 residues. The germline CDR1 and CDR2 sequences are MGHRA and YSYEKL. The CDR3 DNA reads TGCGCCAGCAGCCAAGTGGACACGGGGCATCAGCCCCAGCATTTT. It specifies CASSQVDTGHQPQHF.

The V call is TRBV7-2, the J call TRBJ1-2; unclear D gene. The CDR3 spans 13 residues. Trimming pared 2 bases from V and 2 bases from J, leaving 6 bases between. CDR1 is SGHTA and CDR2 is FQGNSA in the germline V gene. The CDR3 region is CASSLYGNYGYTF. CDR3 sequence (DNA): TGTGCCAGCAGCTTATACGGAAACTATGGCTACACCTTC.

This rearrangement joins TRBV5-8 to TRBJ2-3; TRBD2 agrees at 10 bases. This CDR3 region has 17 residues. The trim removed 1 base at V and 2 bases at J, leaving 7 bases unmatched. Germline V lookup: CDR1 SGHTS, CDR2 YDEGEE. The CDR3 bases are TGTGCCAGCAGCTTGTTAGTTCTAGCGGGAGCCACAGATACGCAGTATTTT. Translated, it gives CASSLLVLAGATDTQYF. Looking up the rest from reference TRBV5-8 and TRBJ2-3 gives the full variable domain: EAGVTQSPTHLIKTRGQQATLRCSPISGHTSVYWYQQALGLGLQFLLWYDEGEERNRGNFPPRFSGRQFPNYSSELNVNALELEDSALYLCASSLLVLAGATDTQYFGPGTRLTVL.

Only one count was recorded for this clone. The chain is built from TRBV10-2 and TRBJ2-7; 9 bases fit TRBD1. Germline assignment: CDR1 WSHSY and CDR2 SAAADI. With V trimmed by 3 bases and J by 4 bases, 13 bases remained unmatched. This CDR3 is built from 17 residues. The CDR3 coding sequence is TGCGCCAGCAGTGAAGGTTGGGGACAGGGACCCACTTACGAGCAGTACTTC. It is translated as CASSEGWGQGPTYEQYF.

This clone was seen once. The CDR3 loop reads CASNKGRGTYNEQFF. The CDR3 coding sequence is TGTGCCAGCAACAAGGGGAGGGGCACCTACAATGAGCAGTTCTTC. This chain uses TRBV25-1 with TRBJ2-1, with TRBD2 identical over 7 bases. Trimming cost V 7 bases and J 2 bases; bases outside gene matches: 8. The germline V gene encodes CDR1 MGHDK and CDR2 SYGVNS. The CDR3 totals 15 residues. The full variable domain, in which reference TRBV25-1 and TRBJ2-1 provide the parts outside the CDR3, is EADIYQTPRYLVIGTGKKITLECSQTMGHDKMYWYQQDPGMELHLIHYSYGVNSTEKGDLSSESTVSRIRTEHFPLTLESARPSHTSQYLCASNKGRGTYNEQFFGPGTRLTVL.

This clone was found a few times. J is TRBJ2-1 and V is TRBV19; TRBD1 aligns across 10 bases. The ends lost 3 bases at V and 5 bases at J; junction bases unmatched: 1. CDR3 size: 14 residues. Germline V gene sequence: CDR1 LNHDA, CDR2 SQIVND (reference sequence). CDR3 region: CASSIGTGDNEQFF. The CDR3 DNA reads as TGTGCCAGTAGTATCGGGACAGGGGACAATGAGCAGTTCTTC.

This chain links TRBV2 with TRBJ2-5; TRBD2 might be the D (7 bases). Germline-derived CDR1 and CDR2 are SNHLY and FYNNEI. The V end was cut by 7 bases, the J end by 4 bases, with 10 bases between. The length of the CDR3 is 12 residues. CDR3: CASKGEGETQYF. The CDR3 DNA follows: TGTGCCAGCAAGGGGGAGGGAGAGACCCAGTACTTC.

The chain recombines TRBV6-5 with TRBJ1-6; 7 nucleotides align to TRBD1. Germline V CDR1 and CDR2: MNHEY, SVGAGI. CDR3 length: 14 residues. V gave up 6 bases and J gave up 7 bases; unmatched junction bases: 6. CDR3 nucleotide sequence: TGTGCCAGCAGAACGACAGGGTTCAATTCACCCCTCCACTTT. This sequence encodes CASRTTGFNSPLHF.

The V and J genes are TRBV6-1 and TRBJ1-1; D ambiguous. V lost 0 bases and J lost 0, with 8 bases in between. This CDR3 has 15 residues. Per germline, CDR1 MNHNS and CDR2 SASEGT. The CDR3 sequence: CASSEASRMNTEAFF. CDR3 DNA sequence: TGTGCCAGCAGTGAAGCTAGCAGAATGAACACTGAAGCTTTCTTT.

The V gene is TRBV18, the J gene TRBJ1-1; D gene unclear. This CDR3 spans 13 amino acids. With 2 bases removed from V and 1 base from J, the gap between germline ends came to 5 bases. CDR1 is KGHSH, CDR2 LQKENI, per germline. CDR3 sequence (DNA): TGTGCCAGCTCACCAGCAGAGAACACTGAAGCTTTCTTT. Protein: CASSPAENTEAFF. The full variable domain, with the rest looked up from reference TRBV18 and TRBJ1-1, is NAGVMQNPRHLVRRRGQEARLRCSPMKGHSHVYWYRQLPEEGLKFMVYLQKENIIDESGMPKERFSAEFPKEGPSILRIQQVVRGDSAAYFCASSPAENTEAFFGQGTRLTVV.

CDR3 loop: CASSIDSRYGYTF. CDR3 coding DNA: TGTGCCAGTAGTATAGATTCCCGGTATGGCTACACCTTC. V gene TRBV19 combines with J gene TRBJ1-2; D gene unclear. Trimming pared 0 bases from V and 5 bases from J, leaving 7 bases between. The CDR3 covers 13 residues. Looked up from germline, CDR1 is LNHDA and CDR2 is SQIVND (reference sequence). Complete variable domain (other parts from reference TRBV19 and TRBJ1-2): DGGITQSPKYLFRKEGQNVTLSCEQNLNHDAMYWYRQDPGQGLRLIYYSQIVNDFQKGDIAEGYSVSREKKESFPLTVTSAQKNPTAFYLCASSIDSRYGYTFGSGTRLTVV.